The clone carrying this TCR beta chain was detected a few times. Its antigen is still unknown. Extracted RNA was reverse transcribed into cDNA, the sequencing template. The table came from immunoSEQ multiplex PCR; TCRdb's copy has only in-frame clones and leaves some out. The table shows under 150,000 clones, with approximately 56% occurring only once. Per the germline V gene, CDR1 is LNHNV and CDR2 is YYDKDF (reference sequence). The CDR3 runs to 13 residues. V shed 3 bases and J shed 4 bases, with 9 bases lying between them. This sample stems from a study of CD8+ T cells in alopecia areata. CD4+ and CD8+ T cells were sorted from PBMCs stained for CD3, CD4 and CD8. Study conclusions and caveats: TCR sharing was clearer in mice than between patients, perhaps partly owing to patient HLA diversity. Sequencing of scalp samples also captures resident alphabeta T cells of normal skin. Normal scalp showed lower clonality than lesional scalp, especially alopecia totalis/universalis.

This chain links TRBV15 with TRBJ1-2; no definite D call. Sequenced sample: CD8+ T cells sorted from blood. The clonotype was recovered from a human donor in good health. CDR3 sequence: CATSSGMGYGYTF. The CDR3 region has the DNA TGTGCCACCAGCAGCGGGATGGGCTATGGCTACACCTTC.